These T cell receptor beta chains were read from a single sample in a study of neurological immune-mediated disorders. A single record per CDR3 protein comes from TCRdb applying MiXCR to the 5' RACE reads. The table records approximately 36,000 distinct CDR3 sequences, around 10% of them present only once. Sequencing used PBMCs. These receptor sequences come from a man aged 60 to 75 with HTLV-1-associated myelopathy (HAM/TSP). The CDR3 runs from the conserved cysteine through the conserved F or W. The order of the fields is clone size, D gene, J gene, V gene, CDR3 DNA, CDR3 protein. The D gene is left open where the match is weak. Only part of the rows carry a size: once, few, many, or a class if the clone is expanded.

clone_size: few; d_call: -; j_call: TRBJ2-4; v_call: TRBV12-3/TRBV12-4; cdr3_nt: TGTGCCAGCAGTTTCCGCCAGGGGCTGAACATTCAGTACTTC; cdr3_aa: CASSFRQGLNIQYF
clone_size: many; d_call: TRBD2; j_call: TRBJ2-1; v_call: TRBV7-2; cdr3_nt: TGTGCCAGCAGCTGGGGACTAGCGGGAGCTGAGCAGTTCTTC; cdr3_aa: CASSWGLAGAEQFF
clone_size: many; d_call: -; j_call: TRBJ2-7; v_call: TRBV7-2; cdr3_nt: TGTGCCAGCAGCTTAGATGGCGGGAACTCCTACGAGCAGTACTTC; cdr3_aa: CASSLDGGNSYEQYF
clone_size: many; d_call: -; j_call: TRBJ2-5; v_call: TRBV7-6; cdr3_nt: TGTGCCAGCAGCTTAGGCTACCAAGAGACCCAGTACTTC; cdr3_aa: CASSLGYQETQYF
clone_size: many; d_call: TRBD2; j_call: TRBJ2-1; v_call: TRBV20-1; cdr3_nt: TGCAGTGCTAGATCTTTGGGGACTAGCGCGGCGAATGAGCAGTTCTTC; cdr3_aa: CSARSLGTSAANEQFF
clone_size: -; d_call: -; j_call: TRBJ2-7; v_call: TRBV27; cdr3_nt: TGTGCCAGCAGTTTAGGGAGACCGGTCTACGAGCAGTACTTC; cdr3_aa: CASSLGRPVYEQYF
clone_size: many; d_call: TRBD2; j_call: TRBJ2-7; v_call: TRBV9; cdr3_nt: TGTGCCAGCAGCCTTACCGGGACTAGCGGGATCTACGAGCAGTACTTC; cdr3_aa: CASSLTGTSGIYEQYF
clone_size: many; d_call: -; j_call: TRBJ2-1; v_call: TRBV5-1; cdr3_nt: TGCGCCAGCAGCTTGAGTGGAATCGGGAATGAGCAGTTCTTC; cdr3_aa: CASSLSGIGNEQFF
clone_size: many; d_call: -; j_call: TRBJ2-3; v_call: TRBV6-2/TRBV6-3; cdr3_nt: TGTGCCAGCAGTCGAACGGGAGTTCGCACAGATACGCAGTATTTT; cdr3_aa: CASSRTGVRTDTQYF
clone_size: many; d_call: -; j_call: TRBJ2-7; v_call: TRBV27; cdr3_nt: TGTGCCAGCAGTTCGCGAAGCTACGAGCAGTACTTC; cdr3_aa: CASSSRSYEQYF
clone_size: many; d_call: TRBD1; j_call: TRBJ1-5; v_call: TRBV3-1; cdr3_nt: TGTGCCAGCAGCCAAGGGGACAGTGGCAATCAGCCCCAGCATTTT; cdr3_aa: CASSQGDSGNQPQHF
clone_size: -; d_call: TRBD1; j_call: TRBJ1-5; v_call: TRBV28; cdr3_nt: TGTGCCAGAAGCTCGCCCGGGACAGGGGGTCAGCCCCAGAATTTT; cdr3_aa: CARSSPGTGGQPQNF
clone_size: -; d_call: -; j_call: TRBJ2-3; v_call: TRBV7-2; cdr3_nt: TGTGCCATCAGCTGCGGACCCCCGGGCCCAGATACGCAGTATTTT; cdr3_aa: CAISCGPPGPDTQYF
clone_size: many; d_call: TRBD1; j_call: TRBJ2-3; v_call: TRBV6-5; cdr3_nt: TGTGCCAGCAGCACCGGGACAGGGGGTTCAGATACGCAGTATTTT; cdr3_aa: CASSTGTGGSDTQYF
clone_size: many; d_call: -; j_call: TRBJ2-4; v_call: TRBV7-8; cdr3_nt: TGTGCCAGCAGCTTGGCTACTAGCCCAATAGCCAAAAACATTCAGTACTTC; cdr3_aa: CASSLATSPIAKNIQYF
clone_size: many; d_call: -; j_call: TRBJ1-2; v_call: TRBV20-1; cdr3_nt: TGCAGTGCTCGGGACACTAGTCTTTATCATGGCTACACCTTC; cdr3_aa: CSARDTSLYHGYTF
clone_size: few; d_call: TRBD2; j_call: TRBJ2-1; v_call: TRBV28; cdr3_nt: TGTGCCAGCAGTTTAGCCCCTAGACTAGCGGGAGGGCCCATGCCTTCCATTTCCTACAATGAGCAGTTCTTC; cdr3_aa: CASSLAPRLAGGPMPSISYNEQFF
clone_size: once; d_call: -; j_call: TRBJ2-2; v_call: TRBV9; cdr3_nt: TGTGCCAGCAGCTCAACCCTCGACAGGAGAGACACCGGGGAGCTGTTTTTT; cdr3_aa: CASSSTLDRRDTGELFF
clone_size: many; d_call: -; j_call: TRBJ1-1; v_call: TRBV3-1; cdr3_nt: TGTGCCAGCAGCCAAGTCCGGGGGGCTGAAGCTTTCTTT; cdr3_aa: CASSQVRGAEAFF
clone_size: many; d_call: TRBD2; j_call: TRBJ2-1; v_call: TRBV20-1; cdr3_nt: TGCAGTGCTAGGTGGGGGGGGGGACTTAATGAGCAGTTCTTC; cdr3_aa: CSARWGGGLNEQFF
clone_size: many; d_call: TRBD2; j_call: TRBJ2-1; v_call: TRBV5-4; cdr3_nt: TGTGCCAGCAGCCGGACTAGCGACCGCTACAATGAGCAGTTCTTC; cdr3_aa: CASSRTSDRYNEQFF
clone_size: -; d_call: -; j_call: TRBJ1-6; v_call: TRBV15; cdr3_nt: TGTGCCACCAGCAGAGATCCGAGGGGGGAATCACCCCTCCACTTT; cdr3_aa: CATSRDPRGESPLHF